The rows below give T cell receptor beta chains drawn from one sample of a study of beta chain features in type 1 diabetes. The method was immunoSEQ multiplex PCR; TCRdb's version includes in-frame clones alone and lacks a portion of them. This sample has approximately 470,000 clones; approximately 30% occur once, and the top ten carry 0.05% to 0.065%. Sequenced input: naive CD4+ T cells from blood. The receptors here all came from a man in his late teens or twenties in good health. The conserved cysteine and the conserved F or W are not part of the CDR3 here. Each record gives: V gene, CDR3 protein.

>TRBV7-9
ASRRSGTGAFQETQY
>TRBV27
ASKEGAYNEQF
>TRBV14
ASSLGTIGYT
>TRBV18
ASSPRTQPYEQY
>TRBV29-1
SVMGHLLDTEAF
>TRBV21-1
ASSPWGISAKNIQY
>TRBV7-2
ASSLRGAADTQY
>TRBV5-1
ASSPSGSYSYEQY
>TRBV7-6
ASSLAEPLSYEQY
>TRBV18
ASSPLRVNEQF
>TRBV7-9
ASSSARASGRGEQY
>TRBV30
AWNLYGYT
>TRBV14
ASSQGPKQF
>TRBV10-3
AISESPGGFSGANVLT
>TRBV6-6
ASSVSYEQY
>TRBV18
ASSPQGWDAKNIQY
>TRBV6-5
ASTLAGGDTQY
>TRBV30
AWRRGPGGGYT
>TRBV7-2
ASSSRQGGEQY
>TRBV10-3
AISESPTGTGG
>TRBV30
AWSVSGQAPEAF
>TRBV11-2
ASSLERETQY
>TRBV30
AWASGGAQETQY
>TRBV28
ASSSDRNEQF
>TRBV5-1
ASSLPSSTDTQY
>TRBV9
ASSVVADVGYTQY
>TRBV5-1
ASRRDSYHEQF
>TRBV7-8
ASRQVNYNEQF
>TRBV7-9
ASSPTGGGNQPQH
>TRBV30
AWSVVYSYNEQF
>TRBV29-1
SVGGQAAYEQY
>TRBV15
ATSRGGEFADTQY
>TRBV5-6
ASSLAGATDTQY
>TRBV12-5
ASGLAGGETQY
>TRBV15
ATSRALAQETQY